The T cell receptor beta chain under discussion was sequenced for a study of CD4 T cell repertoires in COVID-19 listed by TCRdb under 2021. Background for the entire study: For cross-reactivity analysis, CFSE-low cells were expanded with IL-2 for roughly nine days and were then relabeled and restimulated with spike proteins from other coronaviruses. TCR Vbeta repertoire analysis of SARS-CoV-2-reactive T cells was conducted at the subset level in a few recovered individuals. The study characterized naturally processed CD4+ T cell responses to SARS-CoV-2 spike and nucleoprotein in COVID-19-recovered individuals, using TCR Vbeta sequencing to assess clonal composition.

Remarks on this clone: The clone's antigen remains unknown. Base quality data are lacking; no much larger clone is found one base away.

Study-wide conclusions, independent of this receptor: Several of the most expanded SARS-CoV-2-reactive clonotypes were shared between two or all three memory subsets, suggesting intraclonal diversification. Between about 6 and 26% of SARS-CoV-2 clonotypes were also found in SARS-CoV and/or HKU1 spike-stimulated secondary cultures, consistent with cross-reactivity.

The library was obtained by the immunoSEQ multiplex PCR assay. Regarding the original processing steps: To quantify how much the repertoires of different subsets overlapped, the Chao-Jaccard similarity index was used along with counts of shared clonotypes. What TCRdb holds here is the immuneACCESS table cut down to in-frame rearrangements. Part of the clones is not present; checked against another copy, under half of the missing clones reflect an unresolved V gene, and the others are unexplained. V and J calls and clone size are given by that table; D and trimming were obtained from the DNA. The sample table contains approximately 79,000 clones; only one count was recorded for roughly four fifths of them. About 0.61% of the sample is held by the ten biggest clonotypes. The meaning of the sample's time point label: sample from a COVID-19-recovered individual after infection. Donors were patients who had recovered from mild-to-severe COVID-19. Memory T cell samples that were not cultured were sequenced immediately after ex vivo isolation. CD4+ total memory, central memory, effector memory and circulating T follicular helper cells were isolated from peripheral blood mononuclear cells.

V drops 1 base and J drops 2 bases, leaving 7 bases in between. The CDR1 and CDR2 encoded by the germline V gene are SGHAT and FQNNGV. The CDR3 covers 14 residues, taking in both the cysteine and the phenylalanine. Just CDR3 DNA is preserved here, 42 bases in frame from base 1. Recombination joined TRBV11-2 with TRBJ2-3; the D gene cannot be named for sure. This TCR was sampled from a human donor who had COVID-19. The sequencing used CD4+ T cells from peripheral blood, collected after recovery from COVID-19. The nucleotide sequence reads TGTGCCAGCAGCTTAGGCCGACTCACAGATACGCAGTATTTT. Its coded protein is CASSLGRLTDTQYF. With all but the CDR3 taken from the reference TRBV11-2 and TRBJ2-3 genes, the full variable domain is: EAGVAQSPRYKIIEKRQSVAFWCNPISGHATLYWYQQILGQGPKLLIQFQNNGVVDDSQLPKDRFSAERLKGVDSTLKIQPAKLEDSAVYLCASSLGRLTDTQYFGPGTRLTVL.